Detailed here is one TCR beta chain. TCRdb redid the calling of the 5' RACE reads with MiXCR, one entry per CDR3 protein. The table shows some 390,000 distinct CDR3 sequences, with around 6.4% occurring only once. The data originate from a study of T cells after yellow fever vaccination. Trimming removed 3 bases at V and 0 bases at J, with 9 bases between. The CDR3 has 15 residues. Germline CDR1 and CDR2: MDHEN and SYDVKM. The input for sequencing was PBMCs, taken 5 days after the yellow fever booster vaccination. This receptor was identified in a man aged 25-45 years who received the YFV17D yellow fever vaccine. The chain is built from TRBV28 and TRBJ2-1, with a possible D match to TRBD1 (6 bases). The DNA of the CDR3 is TGTGCCAGCAGTTTTCGACAGGTCTCCTACAATGAGCAGTTCTTC. Its translation: CASSFRQVSYNEQFF.